Reported below is one T cell receptor (beta chain). The record originates from a study of cytomegalovirus exposure and HLA in healthy donors. PCR employed 60 Vbeta and 13 Jbeta primers. Here immunoSEQ multiplex PCR was the method, and the copy in TCRdb shows in-frame clones only, minus some. The data show about 57,000 clones, with 83% seen just once and 4.3% held by the top ten. CDR1 and CDR2 (germline): MNHEY, SVGAGI. The CDR3 is 13 residues long. V gave up 5 bases and J gave up 3 bases, with 11 bases separating them. This sequence originates from a man under 40 in good health and CMV-seronegative. Sequencing input: PBMCs. The gene calls are TRBV6-5 and TRBJ2-7, with a tentative D call TRBD2 (6 bases). In DNA form, the CDR3 reads TGTGCCAGCAGTCAGGCCGGGGGCTACGAGCAGTACTTC. It yields the protein CASSQAGGYEQYF.